These T cell receptor beta chains were read from a single sample in a study of blood T cell repertoires in COVID-19. Only in-frame clones appear in the TCRdb table, and some are missing; sequencing was by immunoSEQ multiplex PCR. Here the sample spans some 100,000 clones, 85% to 90% being singletons. Sequenced input: peripheral blood. The source of these receptors is a woman in her 70s with acute or convalescent COVID-19. CDR3s include the opening cysteine and the closing phenylalanine or tryptophan. The D gene is left open where the match is weak. A clone size is listed for some rows: how often the clone was seen (once, few, many), or a class if it is expanded.

TRBV5-1	once	TRBD1	TRBJ2-1	CASSLGDRGRNNEQFF	TGCGCCAGCAGCCTTGGGGACAGGGGGCGCAACAATGAGCAGTTCTTC
TRBV2	few	NA	TRBJ2-1	CASTPFTGTPGGPGFF	TGTGCCAGTACTCCCTTTACAGGGACCCCTGGGGGCCCCGGGTTCTTC
TRBV9	NA	NA	TRBJ1-1	CASSVDHSNIEAFF	TGTGCCAGCAGCGTAGACCACAGCAATATTGAAGCTTTCTTT
TRBV15	NA	TRBD1	TRBJ2-1	CATSPDREPYNEQFF	TGTGCCACCAGCCCAGACAGGGAGCCCTACAATGAGCAGTTCTTC
TRBV28	once	NA	TRBJ1-5	CASSGGGTNQPQHF	TGTGCCAGCAGTGGGGGGGGTACTAATCAGCCCCAGCATTTT
TRBV18	NA	TRBD2	TRBJ2-7	CASSLRGSTSGTYEQYF	TGTGCCAGCTCACTCCGCGGCAGTACTAGCGGGACCTACGAGCAGTACTTC
TRBV7-9	NA	TRBD1	TRBJ1-2	CASSFQSLQGIYGYTF	TGTGCCAGTTCCTTCCAAAGTTTACAGGGGATCTATGGCTACACCTTC
TRBV6-5	NA	NA	TRBJ1-1	CASSYSPGMNTEAFF	TGTGCCAGCAGTTACAGTCCGGGGATGAACACTGAAGCTTTCTTT
TRBV5-1	NA	TRBD1	TRBJ1-6	CASSSARTGDNSPLHF	TGCGCCAGCAGCTCTGCTAGGACAGGGGATAATTCACCCCTCCACTTT
TRBV24-1	NA	TRBD2	TRBJ2-1	CATSDSVWEGSNEQFF	TGTGCCACCAGTGATTCCGTGTGGGAGGGGTCCAATGAGCAGTTCTTC
TRBV3-1/TRBV3-2	NA	NA	TRBJ1-6	CASSQGGTFLHLHF	TGTGCCAGCAGCCAAGGTGGGACATTCTTACACCTCCACTTT
TRBV12-3/TRBV12-4	NA	NA	TRBJ1-1	CASNSREEAFF	TGTGCCAGCAACTCTCGGGAGGAAGCTTTCTTT
TRBV9	NA	NA	TRBJ1-2	CASSVGGGQILDGYTF	TGTGCCAGCAGCGTAGGTGGCGGACAAATTCTCGATGGCTACACCTTC
TRBV20-1	NA	NA	TRBJ1-5	CSASMGTVSQPQHF	TGCAGTGCTAGTATGGGGACTGTGTCTCAGCCCCAGCATTTT
TRBV19	NA	TRBD2	TRBJ2-2	CASLDRIAGGMAGELFF	TGTGCCAGTCTAGACAGAATAGCGGGAGGTATGGCCGGGGAGCTGTTTTTT
TRBV2	once	NA	TRBJ2-7	CASKDGGAGEQYF	TGTGCCAGCAAAGACGGCGGAGCTGGAGAGCAGTACTTC
TRBV7-7	NA	TRBD2	TRBJ2-3	CASSPLAGGPDTQYF	TGTGCCAGCAGCCCTCTAGCGGGAGGGCCAGATACGCAGTATTTT
TRBV6-2/TRBV6-3	NA	TRBD1	TRBJ1-5	CASSYSNRGRQPQHF	TGTGCCAGCAGTTACTCGAACAGGGGGAGGCAGCCCCAGCATTTT
TRBV6-5	NA	NA	TRBJ1-3	CASSLQSSGNTIYF	TGTGCCAGCAGTCTACAGAGCTCTGGAAACACCATATATTTT
TRBV9	NA	TRBD1	TRBJ1-2	CASSVAGTAYGYTF	TGTGCCAGCAGCGTAGCCGGGACAGCCTATGGCTACACCTTC
TRBV18	NA	NA	TRBJ1-1	CASAFTGVLQPNTEAFF	TGTGCCAGCGCATTTACAGGAGTTCTACAGCCGAACACTGAAGCTTTCTTT
TRBV30	NA	NA	TRBJ2-7	CAWSPSGDQQYF	TGTGCCTGGAGCCCCTCGGGGGACCAGCAGTACTTC
TRBV5-1	NA	NA	TRBJ2-1	CASSYDRTGGEQFF	TGCGCCAGCAGTTACGACAGGACGGGGGGTGAGCAGTTCTTC
TRBV6-5	NA	NA	TRBJ1-1	CASSPRQNTEAFF	TGTGCCAGCAGTCCCCGACAGAACACTGAAGCTTTCTTT
TRBV4-1	NA	TRBD1	TRBJ2-3	CASSPAGQGGTDTQYF	TGCGCCAGCAGCCCCGCCGGACAGGGTGGAACAGATACGCAGTATTTT
TRBV15	once	TRBD1	TRBJ1-5	CATSRLDREKARGGNQPQHF	TGTGCCACCAGCAGATTAGACAGGGAAAAGGCCCGTGGGGGCAATCAGCCCCAGCATTTT
TRBV27	NA	NA	TRBJ1-2	CASSFAFRGGGYGYTF	TGTGCCAGCAGTTTTGCCTTTAGGGGCGGGGGCTATGGCTACACCTTC
TRBV7-6	NA	TRBD2	TRBJ2-7	CASSSETGTSSYEQYF	TGTGCCAGCAGCTCGGAGACCGGGACTAGCTCCTACGAGCAGTACTTC
TRBV7-9	NA	TRBD2	TRBJ2-7	CASSKGLAGALEQYF	TGTGCCAGCAGCAAAGGACTAGCGGGAGCCCTTGAGCAGTACTTC
TRBV7-8	many	NA	TRBJ1-2	CASSLVDRNYGYTF	TGTGCCAGCAGCTTAGTAGACAGGAACTATGGCTACACCTTC
TRBV7-9	NA	TRBD1	TRBJ2-5	CASSKPGTVKETQYF	TGTGCCAGCAGCAAACCCGGGACAGTTAAAGAGACCCAGTACTTC
TRBV18	NA	TRBD1	TRBJ2-7	CASSLRTGLYEQYF	TGTGCCAGCTCACTTAGGACAGGTTTATACGAGCAGTACTTC
TRBV19	NA	TRBD2	TRBJ2-6	CASSRGLAGTSGANVLTF	TGTGCCAGTAGTAGGGGACTAGCGGGAACATCTGGGGCCAACGTCCTGACTTTC
TRBV5-1	NA	NA	TRBJ2-7	CASSENSYEQYF	TGCGCCAGCAGCGAGAACTCCTACGAGCAGTACTTC
TRBV5-1	NA	NA	TRBJ2-5	CASSLDSETQYF	TGCGCCAGCAGCTTGGACAGCGAGACCCAGTACTTC
TRBV6-5	NA	NA	TRBJ1-1	CASSPTPMEVTEAFF	TGTGCCAGCAGCCCAACCCCTATGGAGGTCACTGAAGCTTTCTTT
TRBV27	NA	NA	TRBJ2-7	CASSLTGVEQYF	TGTGCCAGCAGTTTAACCGGGGTCGAGCAGTACTTC
TRBV2	few	TRBD1	TRBJ2-2	CASIWDRVNTGELFF	TGTGCCAGCATATGGGACAGGGTGAACACCGGGGAGCTGTTTTTT
TRBV7-2	NA	TRBD2	TRBJ2-5	CASSLALASGGVETQYF	TGTGCCAGCAGCTTAGCTCTAGCTAGCGGGGGGGTGGAGACCCAGTACTTC
TRBV30	NA	NA	TRBJ2-5	CAWSDEETQYF	TGTGCCTGGAGTGATGAGGAGACCCAGTACTTC
TRBV9	NA	TRBD1	TRBJ2-1	CASSSGTGTVDNEQFF	TGTGCCAGCAGCTCGGGAACCGGGACAGTGGACAATGAGCAGTTCTTC
TRBV12-3/TRBV12-4	NA	NA	TRBJ2-2	CADRDWLTGELFF	TGTGCCGACCGGGACTGGCTAACCGGGGAGCTGTTTTTT